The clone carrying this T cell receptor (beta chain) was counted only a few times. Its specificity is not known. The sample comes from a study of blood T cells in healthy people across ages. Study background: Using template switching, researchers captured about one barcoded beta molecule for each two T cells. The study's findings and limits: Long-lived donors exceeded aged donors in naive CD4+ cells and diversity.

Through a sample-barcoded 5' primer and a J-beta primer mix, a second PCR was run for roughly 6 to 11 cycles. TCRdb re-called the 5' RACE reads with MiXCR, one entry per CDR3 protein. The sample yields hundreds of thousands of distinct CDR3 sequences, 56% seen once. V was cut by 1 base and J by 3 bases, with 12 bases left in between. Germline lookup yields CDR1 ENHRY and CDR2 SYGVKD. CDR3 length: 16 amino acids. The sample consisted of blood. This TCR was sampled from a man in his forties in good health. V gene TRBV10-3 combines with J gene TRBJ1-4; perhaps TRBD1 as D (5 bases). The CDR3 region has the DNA TGTGCCATCAGTGAGTTCCGACAGTCGGCTAATGAAAAACTGTTTTTT. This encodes CAISEFRQSANEKLFF.